The rows below give T cell receptor beta chains drawn from one sample of a study of T-cell memory formation after mild COVID-19. TCRdb re-called the 5' RACE reads through MiXCR, storing one row per CDR3 protein. The sample has 190,000 or so distinct CDR3 sequences, around 26% seen once. The material sequenced was PBMCs or a T cell subset sorted from them (not recorded which). The source is an adult woman who had mild COVID-19 (a few samples of this study predate the infection). Cell type and time point are not known. The CDR3 runs from the conserved cysteine through the conserved F or W. A D gene is named only where the DNA matches it firmly. A clone size is listed for some rows: how often the clone was seen (once, few, many), or a class if it is expanded.

CDR3nt: TGTGCCAGCAGCCAGGCCGGGCCCCCCTTAGAGTACTTC; CDR3aa: CASSQAGPPLEYF; abundance: -; d_gene: -; j_gene: TRBJ2-7; v_gene: TRBV7-8
CDR3nt: TGCGCCAGCAGCTGGAGACAGGGGGCCTACAATGAGCAGTTCTTC; CDR3aa: CASSWRQGAYNEQFF; abundance: -; d_gene: TRBD1; j_gene: TRBJ2-1; v_gene: TRBV5-1
CDR3nt: TGTGCCAGCAGCTTCGGCAACAGTGCCTACGAGCAGTACTTC; CDR3aa: CASSFGNSAYEQYF; abundance: -; d_gene: -; j_gene: TRBJ2-7; v_gene: TRBV5-6
CDR3nt: TGTGCCAGCAGCTTCCAGGGTATCAGAAACACCATATATTTT; CDR3aa: CASSFQGIRNTIYF; abundance: few; d_gene: -; j_gene: TRBJ1-3; v_gene: TRBV11-2
CDR3nt: TGTGCCAGCAGACCGCACCTCCTCTCCTACAATGAGCAGTTCTTC; CDR3aa: CASRPHLLSYNEQFF; abundance: -; d_gene: -; j_gene: TRBJ2-1; v_gene: TRBV27
CDR3nt: TGTGCCAGCAACCATGCCCTAGGCTATGGCTACACCTTC; CDR3aa: CASNHALGYGYTF; abundance: few; d_gene: -; j_gene: TRBJ1-2; v_gene: TRBV2
CDR3nt: TGCGCCAGCGCCCCTCTGCCCGGGAGCTCCTACGAGCAGTACTTC; CDR3aa: CASAPLPGSSYEQYF; abundance: -; d_gene: -; j_gene: TRBJ2-7; v_gene: TRBV5-1
CDR3nt: TGTGCCACCAGCAGAGACCCCCAGGGATCGTTCGTCCTGACTTTC; CDR3aa: CATSRDPQGSFVLTF; abundance: -; d_gene: -; j_gene: TRBJ2-6; v_gene: TRBV15
CDR3nt: TGTGCCAGCAGTTATCCCGACCCGGGACGGATCTACGAGCAGTACTTC; CDR3aa: CASSYPDPGRIYEQYF; abundance: few; d_gene: -; j_gene: TRBJ2-7; v_gene: TRBV6-2/TRBV6-3
CDR3nt: TGCGCCAGCAGCTTTAGGGGCGGGGACACTGAAGCTTTCTTT; CDR3aa: CASSFRGGDTEAFF; abundance: few; d_gene: -; j_gene: TRBJ1-1; v_gene: TRBV5-1
CDR3nt: TGCGACAGCAGCCAAGATCGGGGGTGGGGACAGCCCCAGCATTTT; CDR3aa: CDSSQDRGWGQPQHF; abundance: once; d_gene: -; j_gene: TRBJ1-5; v_gene: TRBV4-1
CDR3nt: TGCGCCAGCAGCTGGGACCCGGGGGGGGACTACGAGCAGTACTTC; CDR3aa: CASSWDPGGDYEQYF; abundance: -; d_gene: TRBD2; j_gene: TRBJ2-7; v_gene: TRBV5-1
CDR3nt: TGTGCCAGCAGCCAAGATGGTTCCGGATCCCTCTGGACCTACGAGCAGTACTTC; CDR3aa: CASSQDGSGSLWTYEQYF; abundance: few; d_gene: -; j_gene: TRBJ2-7; v_gene: TRBV4-2
CDR3nt: TGCAGCGAAACCGACAGGTTGGATGGCTACACCTTC; CDR3aa: CSETDRLDGYTF; abundance: -; d_gene: -; j_gene: TRBJ1-2; v_gene: TRBV29-1
CDR3nt: TGTGCCAGCAGCGCAGATAGCGGAGGCTACAATGAGCAGTTCTTC; CDR3aa: CASSADSGGYNEQFF; abundance: once; d_gene: -; j_gene: TRBJ2-1; v_gene: TRBV11-3
CDR3nt: TGTGCCAGCAGCTTGTGGCAGGGAAGCTCCTACAATGAGCAGTTCTTC; CDR3aa: CASSLWQGSSYNEQFF; abundance: -; d_gene: -; j_gene: TRBJ2-1; v_gene: TRBV5-8
CDR3nt: TGTGCCAGCAGCCAGCAACTAGCGGGAGGGCCTATGGGCGAGCAGTACTTC; CDR3aa: CASSQQLAGGPMGEQYF; abundance: -; d_gene: TRBD2; j_gene: TRBJ2-7; v_gene: TRBV4-2
CDR3nt: TGCAGTGCTAGAGATCTGTATAGGACTAGCGGGAGTTTCTTTGAGCAGTTCTTC; CDR3aa: CSARDLYRTSGSFFEQFF; abundance: -; d_gene: TRBD2; j_gene: TRBJ2-1; v_gene: TRBV20-1
CDR3nt: TGTGCCAGCTCGCGTACCGGGACAGAATCCGAGCAGTACTTC; CDR3aa: CASSRTGTESEQYF; abundance: -; d_gene: TRBD1; j_gene: TRBJ2-7; v_gene: TRBV18
CDR3nt: TGTGCCACCAGCAGAGATGGCCCCGAAAAACTGTTTTTT; CDR3aa: CATSRDGPEKLFF; abundance: -; d_gene: -; j_gene: TRBJ1-4; v_gene: TRBV15
CDR3nt: TGTGCCAGCAGTGTGGACAGGGCGATCAATCAGCCCCAGCATTTT; CDR3aa: CASSVDRAINQPQHF; abundance: -; d_gene: TRBD1; j_gene: TRBJ1-5; v_gene: TRBV2
CDR3nt: TGCAGTGCTAGAGGACAGGAGGTCAATGAGCAGTTCTTC; CDR3aa: CSARGQEVNEQFF; abundance: few; d_gene: -; j_gene: TRBJ2-1; v_gene: TRBV20-1
CDR3nt: TGTGCCAGCAGGCAGGGGGTGTACGGGGAGCTGTTTTTT; CDR3aa: CASRQGVYGELFF; abundance: few; d_gene: TRBD1; j_gene: TRBJ2-2; v_gene: TRBV6-1
CDR3nt: TGTGCCAGCAGCTCATTAGGCGATGAGCAGTTCTTC; CDR3aa: CASSSLGDEQFF; abundance: -; d_gene: -; j_gene: TRBJ2-1; v_gene: TRBV11-2
CDR3nt: TGCAGTGCAGCGCCCCCCGGACAGGGTTTCACGCCCCAGCATTTT; CDR3aa: CSAAPPGQGFTPQHF; abundance: -; d_gene: TRBD1; j_gene: TRBJ1-5; v_gene: TRBV20-1
CDR3nt: TGTGCCAGCAGTTTAGATGCGGGGAAGGCCCTGCCACAGTACTTC; CDR3aa: CASSLDAGKALPQYF; abundance: few; d_gene: -; j_gene: TRBJ2-5; v_gene: TRBV12-3/TRBV12-4
CDR3nt: TGCAGCGTTCTTCTACAGGGATATAATGAAAAACTGTTTTTT; CDR3aa: CSVLLQGYNEKLFF; abundance: few; d_gene: -; j_gene: TRBJ1-4; v_gene: TRBV29-1
CDR3nt: TGTGCCAGCAGCTTAGGTGGACACGTCAATCCGTGGACCGGGGAGCTGTTTTTT; CDR3aa: CASSLGGHVNPWTGELFF; abundance: -; d_gene: -; j_gene: TRBJ2-2; v_gene: TRBV11-2
CDR3nt: TGTGCCAGCGGAACAGGGCCCGATGAGCAGTTCTTC; CDR3aa: CASGTGPDEQFF; abundance: -; d_gene: -; j_gene: TRBJ2-1; v_gene: TRBV7-3
CDR3nt: TGCAGCGTTGAGCGGGCGGGGACTGAAGCTTTCTTT; CDR3aa: CSVERAGTEAFF; abundance: -; d_gene: -; j_gene: TRBJ1-1; v_gene: TRBV29-1
CDR3nt: TGCAGTGCTAGAGATATCCCAACGGAGTATTTT; CDR3aa: CSARDIPTEYF; abundance: -; d_gene: -; j_gene: TRBJ2-3; v_gene: TRBV20-1
CDR3nt: TGCGCCAGCAGCTTGGCCGGTGGTCTGGGGGAAAAACTGTTTTTT; CDR3aa: CASSLAGGLGEKLFF; abundance: few; d_gene: -; j_gene: TRBJ1-4; v_gene: TRBV5-1
CDR3nt: TGCAGCGTTCACCTAGCGGGGTTCACAGATACGCAGTATTTT; CDR3aa: CSVHLAGFTDTQYF; abundance: -; d_gene: TRBD2; j_gene: TRBJ2-3; v_gene: TRBV29-1
CDR3nt: TGTGCCAGCAGCCGATCCTTGACTTTGAACACTGAAGCTTTCTTT; CDR3aa: CASSRSLTLNTEAFF; abundance: once; d_gene: -; j_gene: TRBJ1-1; v_gene: TRBV6-5
CDR3nt: TGTGCCAGCAGCGGACAGGACCAAAATGAAAAACTGTTTTTT; CDR3aa: CASSGQDQNEKLFF; abundance: -; d_gene: TRBD1; j_gene: TRBJ1-4; v_gene: TRBV11-2
CDR3nt: TGTGCCACCAGTGAGGGGACACGGGCGGCAGATACGCAGTATTTT; CDR3aa: CATSEGTRAADTQYF; abundance: few; d_gene: -; j_gene: TRBJ2-3; v_gene: TRBV24-1
CDR3nt: TGTGCCAGCAGTCCCGGAGGTAGGGCGTTTGATACGCAGTATTTT; CDR3aa: CASSPGGRAFDTQYF; abundance: -; d_gene: -; j_gene: TRBJ2-3; v_gene: TRBV12-3/TRBV12-4
CDR3nt: TGTGCCAGCACAAGGAATACTGAAGCTTTCTTT; CDR3aa: CASTRNTEAFF; abundance: -; d_gene: -; j_gene: TRBJ1-1; v_gene: TRBV2
CDR3nt: TGTGCCAGCAGACGAGAGTTCTACGAGCAGTACTTC; CDR3aa: CASRREFYEQYF; abundance: few; d_gene: -; j_gene: TRBJ2-7; v_gene: TRBV12-3/TRBV12-4
CDR3nt: TGTGCCAGCAGCTACGACAGGAACAATGAGCAGTTCTTC; CDR3aa: CASSYDRNNEQFF; abundance: -; d_gene: -; j_gene: TRBJ2-1; v_gene: TRBV5-6
CDR3nt: TGCAGTGCCACAGGGGGGGCGTATGGCTACACCTTC; CDR3aa: CSATGGAYGYTF; abundance: -; d_gene: TRBD1; j_gene: TRBJ1-2; v_gene: TRBV20-1
CDR3nt: TGTGCCAGCAGCTTAGGGGGCCGGGAGCAGTACTTC; CDR3aa: CASSLGGREQYF; abundance: -; d_gene: -; j_gene: TRBJ2-7; v_gene: TRBV7-9
CDR3nt: TGTGCCAGCAGCGCCCGGGACAGGGGGCTTCAGGAGACCCAGTACTTC; CDR3aa: CASSARDRGLQETQYF; abundance: -; d_gene: TRBD1; j_gene: TRBJ2-5; v_gene: TRBV5-6
CDR3nt: TGTGCCAGCTCACCAAGTCAGAACACTGAAGCTTTCTTT; CDR3aa: CASSPSQNTEAFF; abundance: few; d_gene: -; j_gene: TRBJ1-1; v_gene: TRBV18
CDR3nt: TGCGCCAGCAGCCAATCTAGAGGAATCACCGGGGAGCTGTTTTTT; CDR3aa: CASSQSRGITGELFF; abundance: -; d_gene: -; j_gene: TRBJ2-2; v_gene: TRBV4-3
CDR3nt: TGTGCCAGCAGCCAAGATCGGACAGGGGCCATCTACGAGCAGTACTTC; CDR3aa: CASSQDRTGAIYEQYF; abundance: -; d_gene: TRBD1; j_gene: TRBJ2-7; v_gene: TRBV4-2
CDR3nt: TGCAGCTTGTACAGGGGAAGGTACACTGAAGCTTTCTTT; CDR3aa: CSLYRGRYTEAFF; abundance: few; d_gene: TRBD1; j_gene: TRBJ1-1; v_gene: TRBV29-1
CDR3nt: TGTGCCAGCAGTTTGGGACTGGTGAACACTGAAGCTTTCTTT; CDR3aa: CASSLGLVNTEAFF; abundance: few; d_gene: -; j_gene: TRBJ1-1; v_gene: TRBV12-3/TRBV12-4
CDR3nt: TGCAGTGCTAGTCGTCGGACAGGGAAAAACATTCAGTACTTC; CDR3aa: CSASRRTGKNIQYF; abundance: -; d_gene: TRBD1; j_gene: TRBJ2-4; v_gene: TRBV20-1
CDR3nt: TGTGCCAGCAGTTGGACAGGGGACACTGAAGCTTTCTTT; CDR3aa: CASSWTGDTEAFF; abundance: -; d_gene: TRBD1; j_gene: TRBJ1-1; v_gene: TRBV6-2/TRBV6-3
CDR3nt: TGTGCCAGCAGCTCCCAGGGAGGCGGTGAAGCTTTCTTT; CDR3aa: CASSSQGGGEAFF; abundance: -; d_gene: -; j_gene: TRBJ1-1; v_gene: TRBV7-9
CDR3nt: TGTGCCAGCTCACCACTCCGGGGGCCGGGGAACACTGAAGCTTTCTTT; CDR3aa: CASSPLRGPGNTEAFF; abundance: few; d_gene: -; j_gene: TRBJ1-1; v_gene: TRBV18
CDR3nt: TGTGCCAGCACCATGGGACAGGTGGAGGAGCAGTACTTC; CDR3aa: CASTMGQVEEQYF; abundance: -; d_gene: TRBD1; j_gene: TRBJ2-7; v_gene: TRBV5-4
CDR3nt: TGTGCCAGCTCACCACCGGGGGGGCTCTACAATGAGCAGTTCTTC; CDR3aa: CASSPPGGLYNEQFF; abundance: -; d_gene: -; j_gene: TRBJ2-1; v_gene: TRBV18